The 30 T cell receptor beta chains listed next were all sequenced from one sample in a study of blood T cell repertoires in COVID-19. The method was immunoSEQ multiplex PCR; TCRdb's version includes in-frame clones alone and lacks a portion of them. This table has 90,000 to 140,000 clones, 81% appearing once. Sequencing used peripheral blood. These receptors all stem from an elderly man with acute or convalescent COVID-19.

The chain has TRBV28 and TRBJ1-6, with TRBD1 identical over 8 bases. The CDR3 runs 17 residues. J lost 7 bases, V lost 6 bases, and 14 bases had no gene match. In germline, CDR1 is MDHEN, CDR2 SYDVKM. The CDR3 protein is CASRGSSGQEGNSPLHF. The CDR3 nucleotides read TGTGCCAGCAGAGGATCGTCGGGACAGGAGGGAAATTCACCCCTCCACTTT. Using reference TRBV28 and TRBJ1-6 for the parts outside the CDR3, the full variable domain is DVKVTQSSRYLVKRTGEKVFLECVQDMDHENMFWYRQDPGLGLRLIYFSYDVKMKEKGDIPEGYSVSREKKERFSLILESASTNQTSMYLCASRGSSGQEGNSPLHFGNGTRLTVT.

The gene calls are TRBV5-1 and TRBJ1-6; TRBD1 matches at 10 bases. The CDR3 spans 14 residues. The ends lost 5 bases at V and 10 bases at J; junction bases unmatched: 6. Germline-derived CDR1 and CDR2 are SGHRS and YFSETQ. The DNA of the CDR3 is TGCGCCAGCAGTCCCGGGACAGGGGAATCACCCCTCCACTTT. It codes for CASSPGTGESPLHF.

V and J are TRBV5-1 and TRBJ2-3, with a weak D call TRBD2 (7 bases). CDR1 and CDR2 from the germline V gene are SGHRS and YFSETQ. V was cut by 0 bases and J by 2 bases, with 13 bases left in between. The CDR3 is made up of 16 amino acids. CDR3 protein: CASSLEGEGNTDTQYF. The CDR3 nucleotides read TGCGCCAGCAGCTTGGAGGGGGAGGGTAACACAGATACGCAGTATTTT.

In this sample, this clone turned up once. V is TRBV19 and J is TRBJ1-6; D perhaps matches TRBD1 (5 bases). The V gene's germline CDR1 is LNHDA and CDR2 SQIVND (reference sequence). This CDR3 has 16 residues. The V and J ends lost 3 bases and 8 bases respectively, with 17 bases between them. The chain's CDR3 is CASSILGTGSYSPLHF. In nucleotides, the CDR3 is TGTGCCAGTAGTATCCTGGGGACCGGGAGTTATTCACCCCTCCACTTT.

This chain joins TRBV20-1 and TRBJ1-3; 9 nucleotides agree with TRBD1. CDR3 length equals 15 residues. Per the germline V gene, CDR1 is DFQATT and CDR2 is SNEGSKA (reference sequence). V trimming: 3 bases; J trimming: 2 bases; junction bases outside the gene matches: 5. The CDR3 DNA reads TGCAGTGCTAGTAACCGGGACAGGGCTGGAAACACCATATATTTT. It encodes CSASNRDRAGNTIYF.

This clone was counted a few times. The rearrangement links TRBV4-3 to TRBJ1-1; D might be TRBD1 (6 bases). The germline V and J ends were trimmed by 1 base and 7 bases, with 13 bases remaining between them. Germline values: CDR1 LGHNA, CDR2 YSLEER. This CDR3 region has 14 residues. The CDR3 loop reads CASSQVAGAGEAFF. CDR3 nucleotide sequence: TGCGCCAGCAGCCAAGTAGCGGGGGCAGGTGAAGCTTTCTTT.

The sample holds one count of this clone. The chain carries TRBV4-2 and TRBJ2-1; 10 nucleotides align to TRBD2. V gave up 0 bases and J gave up 8 bases; unmatched junction bases: 10. This CDR3 spans 17 amino acids. Germline values: CDR1 LGHNA, CDR2 YNFKEQ. Here the CDR3 DNA reads TGTGCCAGCAGCCAAGACCAAGCTAGCGGGAGTTTCGATGAGCAGTTCTTC. It specifies CASSQDQASGSFDEQFF.

This chain links TRBV10-3 with TRBJ1-5; 7 bases are shared with TRBD1. V lost 8 bases, J lost 1 base, and 8 bases stayed unmatched. The CDR3 length is 15 residues. Germline assignment: CDR1 ENHRY and CDR2 SYGVKD. The DNA for the CDR3 is TGTGCCATCCCATCACACAGGGGAAGCAATCAGCCCCAGCATTTT. Protein product: CAIPSHRGSNQPQHF.

The chain employs TRBV6-1 and TRBJ1-5; 9 bases align to TRBD1. Germline CDR1 MNHNS, CDR2 SASEGT. The CDR3 contains 15 residues. Germline trimming cut 1 base from V and 7 bases from J; bases unmatched to any gene: 5. The CDR3 bases are TGTGCCAGCAGTGAAGGGGGGGGACAGGGACAGCCCCAGCATTTT. It yields the protein CASSEGGGQGQPQHF.

The V gene is TRBV5-4, the J gene TRBJ1-1, with TRBD1 identical over 7 bases. CDR1 and CDR2 (germline): SGHNT, YYREEE (reference sequence). V was pared by 1 base and J by 4 bases, with 7 bases of the junction left unmatched. The CDR3 contains 15 residues. The CDR3 sequence is CASSLKGGTGTEAFF. The CDR3 DNA sequence: TGTGCCAGCAGCTTGAAAGGGGGCACGGGCACTGAAGCTTTCTTT.

The chain recombines TRBV10-3 with TRBJ2-1; 16 bases align to TRBD2. CDR1 is ENHRY and CDR2 is SYGVKD in the germline V gene. This CDR3 has 16 amino acids. Trimming cost V 8 bases and J 6 bases; bases outside gene matches: 7. The CDR3 nucleotides read TGTGCCATCGGGACTAGCGGGAGGGCTCGAAGCAATGAGCAGTTCTTC. This translates into CAIGTSGRARSNEQFF.

This clone was observed once. The chain links TRBV9 to TRBJ2-3, with D possibly being TRBD2 (5 bases). Trimming removed 4 bases at V and 2 bases at J, with 11 bases between. Germline assignment: CDR1 SGDLS and CDR2 YYNGEE. CDR3 length: 14 amino acids. The CDR3 region is CASSPDSTTDTQYF. The CDR3 DNA sequence: TGTGCCAGCAGCCCGGACTCAACCACAGATACGCAGTATTTT.

This chain connects TRBV7-9 to TRBJ2-5, with 7 bases fitting TRBD1. J was trimmed by 5 bases and V by 11 bases; bases with no gene match: 5. The CDR3 consists of 11 residues. CDR1 and CDR2 (germline): SEHNR, FQNEAQ (reference sequence). CDR3 residues: CASGGEETQYF. The CDR3 bases are TGTGCCTCAGGGGGAGAGGAGACCCAGTACTTC.

The chain joins TRBV3-1 (or the pseudogene TRBV3-2) to TRBJ2-3, with TRBD2 matching 12 bases. V gave up 0 bases and J gave up 4 bases; unmatched junction bases: 8. The CDR3 sequence is 18 residues long. CDR1 is LGHDT and CDR2 is YNNKEL in the germline V gene (reference sequence). Here the CDR3 reads CASSQDSVLAGGADTQYF. CDR3 coding DNA: TGTGCCAGCAGCCAAGATTCAGTGCTAGCGGGAGGGGCAGATACGCAGTATTTT.

This chain links TRBV7-2 with TRBJ1-2, with 10 bases lining up with TRBD1. The CDR3 totals 14 residues. V was clipped by 3 bases and J by 6 bases; unmatched bases: 4. Germline CDR1 is SGHTA and CDR2 is FQGNSA. The chain's CDR3 is CASSFTGTGDGYTF. For the CDR3, the DNA is TGTGCCAGCAGCTTTACCGGGACAGGGGATGGCTACACCTTC.

V and J are TRBV18 and TRBJ2-1, with D possibly matching TRBD1 (5 bases). The CDR3 is made up of 13 amino acids. CDR1 is KGHSH, CDR2 LQKENI, per germline. V was cut by 1 base and J by 5 bases, with 6 bases left in between. The CDR3: CASSPQTDNEQFF. CDR3 nucleotides: TGTGCCAGCTCACCACAGACAGACAATGAGCAGTTCTTC.

The genes are TRBV9 and TRBJ2-7, with 9 bases that match TRBD2. The V gene end was trimmed by 4 bases and the J gene end by 5 bases; junction bases not matched to a gene: 13. Germline V gene data show CDR1 as SGDLS and CDR2 as YYNGEE. This CDR3 is built from 16 residues. CDR3: CASSPWGSGSPHEQYF. The CDR3 DNA follows: TGTGCCAGCAGCCCCTGGGGTAGCGGGAGTCCCCACGAGCAGTACTTC.

The chain joins TRBV27 to TRBJ1-2; maybe TRBD1 (6 bases). V lost 2 bases and J lost 4, with 8 bases in between. CDR1 MNHEY and CDR2 SMNVEV come from the germline V gene (reference sequence). The CDR3 has 13 residues. The CDR3 nucleotides are TGTGCCAGCAGTTTAAGGGGGTCCTATGGCTACACCTTC. This encodes CASSLRGSYGYTF.

The chain links TRBV19 to TRBJ1-1, with 7 nucleotides matching TRBD1. CDR3 length: 15 residues. CDR1 is LNHDA and CDR2 is SQIVND in the germline V gene (reference sequence). Germline trimming cut 6 bases from V and 0 bases from J; bases unmatched to any gene: 7. As DNA, the CDR3 is TGTGCCAGTAGAGACAGGGTGAACATGAACACTGAAGCTTTCTTT. Translated, it gives CASRDRVNMNTEAFF.

V usage is TRBV5-6 and J usage is TRBJ1-5; TRBD1 might be the D (5 bases). This CDR3 is built from 15 residues. V lost 3 bases and J 3 bases, leaving 13 bases between the germline ends. Per the germline V gene, CDR1 is SGHDT and CDR2 is YYEEEE. The CDR3, as DNA: TGTGCCAGCAGCTCCGGGGGGAGGCACAATCAGCCCCAGCATTTT. Its protein product is CASSSGGRHNQPQHF.

The chain combines TRBV5-1 with TRBJ2-3; a possible D gene is TRBD2 (6 bases). Germline lookup yields CDR1 SGHRS and CDR2 YFSETQ. The CDR3 is 16 amino acids. The germline V and J ends were trimmed by 0 bases and 3 bases, with 14 bases remaining between them. Written as DNA, the CDR3 is TGCGCCAGCAGCTTGGACGGGACTTCTAGGACAGATACGCAGTATTTT. It is translated as CASSLDGTSRTDTQYF. Looking up the rest from reference TRBV5-1 and TRBJ2-3 gives the full variable domain: KAGVTQTPRYLIKTRGQQVTLSCSPISGHRSVSWYQQTPGQGLQFLFEYFSETQRNKGNFPGRFSGRQFSNSRSEMNVSTLELGDSALYLCASSLDGTSRTDTQYFGPGTRLTVL.

This rearrangement joins TRBV14 to TRBJ1-4, with 9 nucleotides matching TRBD1. There are 15 residues in the CDR3. Trimming removed 3 bases from V and 5 bases from J; junction bases left unmatched: 4. Germline lookup yields CDR1 SGHDN and CDR2 FVKESK. In DNA, the CDR3 is TGTGCCAGCAGCCATAGGGGACAGGGAAATGAAAAACTGTTTTTT. Its protein is CASSHRGQGNEKLFF. The full variable domain, with the rest looked up from reference TRBV14 and TRBJ1-4, is EAGVTQFPSHSVIEKGQTVTLRCDPISGHDNLYWYRRVMGKEIKFLLHFVKESKQDESGMPNNRFLAERTGGTYSTLKVQPAELEDSGVYFCASSHRGQGNEKLFFGSGTQLSVL.

The chain recombines TRBV18 with TRBJ1-4; perhaps TRBD1 as D (5 bases). The CDR3 totals 14 residues. V gave up 6 bases and J gave up 5 bases, with 13 bases separating them. Germline V gene data show CDR1 as KGHSH and CDR2 as LQKENI. The CDR3 loop reads CASSMGRKNEKLFF. CDR3 nucleotides: TGTGCCAGCTCTATGGGGCGTAAAAATGAAAAACTGTTTTTT.

This clone was seen a handful of times. The chain joins TRBV6-2 or TRBV6-3 to TRBJ1-5, with TRBD1 matching over 8 bases. The V and J ends lost 5 bases and 5 bases, in that order; junction bases with no gene match: 11. CDR3 size: 16 residues. CDR1 is MNHEY, CDR2 SVGEGT, per germline. As DNA, the CDR3 is TGTGCCAGCAGTAGCTTAGCCGGGACAGGTGATCAGCCCCAGCATTTT. This sequence encodes CASSSLAGTGDQPQHF.

V is TRBV28 and J is TRBJ2-5; a possible D gene is TRBD2 (6 bases). CDR3 length: 16 amino acids. The V gene lost 1 base and the J gene lost 5 bases, with 17 bases spanning the gap. In germline, CDR1 is MDHEN, CDR2 SYDVKM. The CDR3 sequence: CASSLFGTPKGETQYF. CDR3 coding DNA: TGTGCCAGCAGTTTATTCGGGACTCCAAAGGGGGAGACCCAGTACTTC.

The V gene is TRBV7-2, the J gene TRBJ1-1; 7 bases align to TRBD1. V dropped 1 base and J dropped 5; count of bases not matched to a gene: 13. The CDR3 length is 17 residues. Germline CDR1 and CDR2: SGHTA and FQGNSA. CDR3 sequence (DNA): TGTGCCAGCAGCTTAGATCCGACAGGGATTCTCCGGACTGAAGCTTTCTTT. Its translation: CASSLDPTGILRTEAFF.

CDR3: CSVRDRGGADTQYF. CDR3 DNA sequence: TGCAGCGTTAGGGACAGGGGGGGAGCAGATACGCAGTATTTT. This rearrangement joins TRBV29-1 to TRBJ2-3; 11 bases match TRBD1. The length of the CDR3 is 14 residues. The V segment lost 5 bases and the J segment 4 bases; nucleotides outside the gene matches: 5. In germline, CDR1 is SQVTM, CDR2 ANQGSEA.

The chain couples TRBV27 to TRBJ2-7; maybe TRBD2 (7 bases). CDR3 size: 15 residues. V lost 5 bases and J 2 bases, leaving 16 bases between the germline ends. CDR1 is MNHEY and CDR2 is SMNVEV in the germline V gene (reference sequence). CDR3 loop: CASSRQGGGTYEQYF. The CDR3 DNA is TGTGCCAGCAGTCGCCAGGGAGGGGGTACCTACGAGCAGTACTTC.

The V and J genes are TRBV5-4 and TRBJ2-1, with a tentative D call TRBD2 (6 bases). V lost 4 bases to trimming and J lost 4 bases, with 15 bases between them. CDR3 size: 15 residues. In germline, CDR1 is SGHNT, CDR2 YYREEE (reference sequence). CDR3 loop: CASSDRRAGYNEQFF. CDR3 DNA: TGTGCCAGCAGCGATCGGAGGGCTGGTTACAATGAGCAGTTCTTC.

CDR3 DNA sequence: TGTGCCAGCAGTCCGAGGACACCTAACTATGGCTACACCTTC. Translation: CASSPRTPNYGYTF. The chain employs TRBV27 and TRBJ1-2, with D possibly matching TRBD1 (5 bases). The germline gives CDR1 MNHEY, CDR2 SMNVEV (reference sequence). This CDR3 contains 14 residues. Between the trimmed V and J ends, which lost 5 bases and 0 bases, there was a span of 10 bases.